The clone carrying this T cell receptor (beta chain) was counted at least ten times. This sample was included in a study of CD8 T cells in ankylosing spondylitis. CDR3 length equals 14 residues. Per the germline V gene, CDR1 is MNHEY and CDR2 is SVGAGI. V was cut by 2 bases and J by 6 bases, with 13 bases left in between. Using its own MiXCR run on the 5' RACE reads, TCRdb lists one record per CDR3 protein. The sample gives under 400,000 distinct CDR3 sequences, 11% of which show up once; around 10% is in the top ten. This receptor was obtained from a female donor with ankylosing spondylitis or in good health (not recorded which). This chain connects TRBV6-5 to TRBJ1-1; possible D gene TRBD1, 6 bases. The sequencing input was blood, either unsorted or a sorted T cell fraction (not recorded which). CDR3 coding DNA: TGTGCCAGCAGTTACCCTTCAGGGGTTCCTGAAGCTTTCTTT. It codes for CASSYPSGVPEAFF.